The present T cell receptor (beta chain) was sequenced within a study of T cells in tuberculosis. Study-level points and caveats: Using the GMM-specific repertoire gave approximately 89% accuracy versus about 64% with motifs.

At study entry, adolescents had tuberculin skin tests and IGRA screening. Repertoires were generated with immunoSEQ multiplex PCR, while TCRdb's copy carries only in-frame clones and drops some. The sample has more than 40,000 clones; around 94% are singletons. V dropped 0 bases and J dropped 8 bases, with 15 bases sitting between them. The CDR3 has 15 residues. Germline V gives CDR1 SGHRS, CDR2 YFSETQ. Only one count was recorded for this clone. No antigen is known for it. The chain carries TRBV5-1 and TRBJ2-1, with a weak D call TRBD2 (6 bases). The sequenced sample consisted of PBMCs. The sequence was collected from a donor aged 10 to 29 with latent tuberculosis or without tuberculosis infection. Some clones in this sample may be carry-over from other donors' samples. The CDR3 loop is CASSLDRTSFYEQFF. CDR3 in DNA: TGCGCCAGCAGCTTGGATCGTACTAGCTTTTATGAGCAGTTCTTC.